Listed below are T cell receptor beta chains from one sample, sequenced in a study of shared clonotypes between healthy human individuals. Clones were read by immunoSEQ multiplex PCR, and TCRdb kept only the in-frame ones, dropping some. The profile shows 2 million to 2.5 million clones, approximately 95% of them singletons. Sequencing was done on a sample of naive CD4+ T cells sorted from blood. The source of these receptors is a man in his late teens or twenties in good health. CDR3s include the opening cysteine and the closing phenylalanine or tryptophan. Size tells how often a clone was seen (once, few, many) or the class of an expanded clone, and some rows leave it out.

j_gene	len	v_gene	abundance	CDR3aa
TRBJ2-7	15	TRBV15	.	CATSRELASSYEQYF
TRBJ1-1	14	TRBV7-9	.	CASSLEGAGTEAFF
TRBJ1-5	14	TRBV6-1	.	CASSERGFNQPQHF
TRBJ1-1	16	TRBV5-1	.	CASSPLTGGGYTEAFF
TRBJ2-2	16	TRBV7-9	.	CASSFGLAEHTGELFF
TRBJ2-7	17	TRBV4-1	.	CASSQGSAVGGSYEQYF
TRBJ2-5	13	TRBV7-9	.	CASSYVQQETQYF
TRBJ2-2	15	TRBV7-3	.	CASSVDRDNTGELFF
TRBJ1-2	14	TRBV14	.	CASSQGGRLVRYTF
TRBJ2-3	13	TRBV29-1	.	CSALGLAGGGQYF
TRBJ1-1	14	TRBV7-2	.	CASSLQGGNTEAFF
TRBJ1-1	14	TRBV6-1	.	CASSGQGAHTEAFF
TRBJ2-4	14	TRBV6-1	.	CASSEPGDKNIQYF
TRBJ1-5	17	TRBV15	.	CATSRDPGFVGNQPQHF
TRBJ2-7	15	TRBV28	.	CASSRAGASSYEQYF
TRBJ2-5	15	TRBV28	.	CASSSQGVGQETQYF
TRBJ2-7	13	TRBV2	.	CASSEGQAGGEYF
TRBJ2-7	15	TRBV5-1	.	CASSVSRGGNYEQYF
TRBJ2-7	15	TRBV9	.	CASSGGQGSSYEQYF
TRBJ2-7	16	TRBV7-9	.	CASSHPFLGLSDEQYF
TRBJ2-6	16	TRBV19	once	CASSPLDRTGANVLTF
TRBJ2-3	12	TRBV2	.	CASSRSGDTQYF
TRBJ1-5	16	TRBV4-3	.	CASSPSWGDLNQPQHF
TRBJ2-7	13	TRBV11-2	.	CASGRDRYHEQYF
TRBJ1-5	16	TRBV28	.	CASSLTGQGNRQPQHF
TRBJ2-3	16	TRBV7-6	.	CASSSLVAGGADTQYF
TRBJ2-7	15	TRBV6-1	.	CASSAGGTMVYEQYF
TRBJ2-7	11	TRBV11-2	.	CASSLTGEQYF
TRBJ2-3	17	TRBV10-3	.	CAISESGKLASTDTQYF
TRBJ2-5	19	TRBV7-9	once	CASSPAYALAGGRGETQYF
TRBJ1-6	15	TRBV5-1	few	CASSLVGDYNSPLHF
TRBJ1-5	11	TRBV14	.	CASSQGGPQHF
TRBJ1-5	16	TRBV6-6	.	CASSTRPRGTNQPQHF
TRBJ2-7	14	TRBV6-1	.	CASSSTGAAIGQYF
TRBJ2-1	15	TRBV5-1	.	CASSRSGGSYNEQFF